The clone carrying this T cell receptor (beta chain) was seen a single time. Its antigen is undetermined. These data are taken from a study of post-analysis software for immune sequencing data. Points from the study as a whole: Under the F measure, samples that were prepared in one batch clustered strongly together. The study found significantly lower normalized Chao1 diversity in multiple sclerosis patients than in controls. Five or six TRBV segments, TRBV5-6, TRBV5-1 and TRBV20-1 among them, were found more frequent in patients than controls.

The CDR3 is 14 residues long. Germline CDR1 and CDR2: SGHRS and YFSETQ. Trimming cost V 4 bases and J 1 base; bases outside gene matches: 3. Unique molecular identifiers tagged the TCR beta cDNA libraries. TCRdb itself ran the PCR reads through MiXCR, one entry per CDR3 protein. The sample holds approximately 770,000 distinct CDR3 sequences, roughly 46% seen once. The source of this sequence is a girl between 5 and 17 years old with multiple sclerosis. The rearrangement links TRBV5-1 to TRBJ2-5, with 8 bases lining up with TRBD2. The sample taken for sequencing was blood. The CDR3 nucleotides are TGCGCCAGCAGCGCGACTAGCGCCCAAGAGACCCAGTACTTC. Its protein is CASSATSAQETQYF.